A selection of T cell receptor beta chains follows, all from one sample in a study of cytomegalovirus exposure and HLA in healthy donors. Profiled with immunoSEQ multiplex PCR; TCRdb holds only in-frame clones, not every one. The sample gives 180,000 or so clones, under 90% of which show up once; 0.098% is in the top ten. The sample comprised PBMCs. These receptors all come from a boy aged 2 to 9 in good health and CMV-seronegative. Each CDR3 is given with its conserved first and last residue. The D gene is left open where the match is weak. Part of the rows lack a size; the others show once, few, many or a class for expanded clones.

17	TRBV15	-	TRBJ2-3	-	TGTGCCACCAGCAGAGAACCCCGGGGTGGTACCACAGATACGCAGTATTTT	CATSREPRGGTTDTQYF
18	TRBV5-1	-	TRBJ2-1	TRBD1	TGCGCCAGCAGCTTGGGGTACAGGGGAATAGCAACACCCGATGAGCAGTTCTTC	CASSLGYRGIATPDEQFF
16	TRBV9	-	TRBJ2-1	-	TGTGCCAGCAGCGTCGCGGCGGGGAGCTCCTACAATGAGCAGTTCTTC	CASSVAAGSSYNEQFF
10	TRBV20-1	-	TRBJ2-1	-	TGCAGTGCTAGCAATTATGAGCAGTTCTTC	CSASNYEQFF
16	TRBV5-6	-	TRBJ2-5	-	TGTGCCAGCAGCTTGGGACTCCAAGCCCTTCTAGAGACCCAGTACTTC	CASSLGLQALLETQYF
16	TRBV14	-	TRBJ2-3	-	TGTGCCAGCAGCGCCGGGCAGGGGTGGTGGACAGATACGCAGTATTTT	CASSAGQGWWTDTQYF
13	TRBV6-1	-	TRBJ1-3	-	TGTGCCAGCACTTTGTCTGGAGCAGGGTCCATATATTTT	CASTLSGAGSIYF
19	TRBV5-1	-	TRBJ1-4	TRBD1	TGCGCCAGCAGCTTGGGCCCGGACAGGGGGAGAGGGTTGAATGAAAAACTGTTTTTT	CASSLGPDRGRGLNEKLFF
17	TRBV6-4	-	TRBJ2-7	-	TGTGCCAGCAGTGACCCGTCGATTCTCAGGGGTTGCCACGAGCAGTACTTC	CASSDPSILRGCHEQYF
14	TRBV2	few	TRBJ1-2	TRBD1	TGTGCCAGCAGGGTACAAGGGGGCCGAGCTGGCTACACCTTC	CASRVQGGRAGYTF
14	TRBV14	-	TRBJ2-7	TRBD2	TGTGCCAGCAGCCAACGGATAGCGGGGGGCGAGCAGTACTTC	CASSQRIAGGEQYF
13	TRBV27	-	TRBJ1-1	-	TGTGCCAGCAGTTACCCGGGGGACACTGAAGCTTTCTTT	CASSYPGDTEAFF
13	TRBV11-2	-	TRBJ1-2	-	TGTGCCAGCAGCCCTGGACTTCTCTATGGCTACACCTTC	CASSPGLLYGYTF
14	TRBV5-6	-	TRBJ1-1	-	TGTGCCAGCAGCCGTCGGGGGATAAACACTGAAGCTTTCTTT	CASSRRGINTEAFF
13	TRBV5-1	few	TRBJ2-5	-	TGCGCCAGCAGTAGTCCCCAGGGAGAGACCCAGTACTTC	CASSSPQGETQYF
16	TRBV7-2	-	TRBJ1-1	-	TGTGCCAGCAGCGCCCGCCCCGGGACACTGAACACTGAAGCTTTCTTT	CASSARPGTLNTEAFF
15	TRBV2	few	TRBJ1-4	-	TGTGCCAGCAGTGATTCCATGGGGAGAGGGGAAAAACTGTTTTTT	CASSDSMGRGEKLFF
13	TRBV5-4	few	TRBJ2-3	-	TGTGCCAGCAGCTTGTGGGCCGTAGATACGCAGTATTTT	CASSLWAVDTQYF
18	TRBV5-5	-	TRBJ1-5	TRBD1	TGTGCCAGCAGCTCGGTCCCGGGACAGGGGGCTAGGAGTCAGCCCCAGCATTTT	CASSSVPGQGARSQPQHF
16	TRBV19	-	TRBJ2-3	TRBD2	TGTGCCAGTAGTATAGGCCTAGCGGGGCCTCGCGATACGCAGTATTTT	CASSIGLAGPRDTQYF
14	TRBV10-3	-	TRBJ2-5	TRBD1	TGTGCCATCAGTGGGGACAGGGGGAAAGAGACCCAGTACTTC	CAISGDRGKETQYF
13	TRBV7-2	few	TRBJ1-1	-	TGTGCCAGCAGCTTAGGTCCCGCACATGAAGCTTTCTTT	CASSLGPAHEAFF
15	TRBV11-2	-	TRBJ1-1	TRBD1	TGTGCCAGCAGCTCCTGGACAGGGATGAACACTGAAGCTTTCTTT	CASSSWTGMNTEAFF
20	TRBV4-2	-	TRBJ2-3	TRBD2	TGTGCCAGCAGCCAAGATATCCCTAGCGGAAGGGGAACTAGCACAGATACGCAGTATTTT	CASSQDIPSGRGTSTDTQYF
13	TRBV6-5	-	TRBJ1-2	TRBD1	TGTGCCAGCAGTAAAGGACAGGGGAATGGCTACACCTTC	CASSKGQGNGYTF
16	TRBV9	-	TRBJ2-5	-	TGTGCCAGCAGCGGAGAGGGAATCGGGGGACTCGAGACCCAGTACTTC	CASSGEGIGGLETQYF
16	TRBV9	-	TRBJ1-1	TRBD1	TGTGCCAGCAGCCCTCCAAGGGACAGAACGAACACTGAAGCTTTCTTT	CASSPPRDRTNTEAFF
16	TRBV7-9	-	TRBJ1-5	-	TGTTCCAGCAGCCACGACCATTCCAGGAGCAATCAGCCCCAGCATTTT	CSSSHDHSRSNQPQHF
13	TRBV6-1	once	TRBJ2-7	-	TGTGCCAGCACTCGTGGGGAGTTCTACGAGCAGTACTTC	CASTRGEFYEQYF
13	TRBV2	-	TRBJ1-2	-	TGTGCCAGCAGTGAATTGGGGGCAGGTGGCTACACCTTC	CASSELGAGGYTF
16	TRBV11-2	-	TRBJ1-3	-	TGTGCCAGCAGCTCCCCTGGGTCTAGCTCTGGAAACACCATATATTTT	CASSSPGSSSGNTIYF
19	TRBV7-2	-	TRBJ2-7	-	TGTGCCAGCAGCTCCCCTGGTGAGGGGGGGCCGTCCCATCCCTACGAGCAGTACTTC	CASSSPGEGGPSHPYEQYF
15	TRBV29-1	-	TRBJ2-7	-	TGCAGCGTTGAAGAGGGCGTCTCAGGGAACTACGAGCAGTACTTC	CSVEEGVSGNYEQYF
15	TRBV7-9	-	TRBJ2-1	-	TGTGCCAGCAGCTTAGGCAGGGTAGTTAACAATGAGCAGTTCTTC	CASSLGRVVNNEQFF
14	TRBV7-2	once	TRBJ2-7	-	TGTGCCAGCAGCTTTGCGGCGCTCCCTTTAGAGCAGTACTTC	CASSFAALPLEQYF
17	TRBV21-1	-	TRBJ2-1	-	TGTGCCAGCATTTTGCTTTTTTGGCAGGGGGTAAGAAATGAGCAGTTCTTC	CASILLFWQGVRNEQFF
14	TRBV4-2	-	TRBJ2-7	-	TGTGCCAGCAGCCAAGTGACAGATCACGGCGAGCAGTACTTC	CASSQVTDHGEQYF
14	TRBV6-5	few	TRBJ1-2	-	TGTGCCAGCAGTTATGCCCTACAGGGATATGGCTACACCTTC	CASSYALQGYGYTF
15	TRBV19	-	TRBJ1-1	TRBD1	TGTGCCAGTAGTCTCGGGACAGGGGGGTGGACTGAAGCTTTCTTT	CASSLGTGGWTEAFF
17	TRBV19	-	TRBJ1-3	TRBD1	TGTGCCAGTAGTTCCCAAACCGGGACAGGGGCTGGAAACACCATATATTTT	CASSSQTGTGAGNTIYF
13	TRBV7-9	-	TRBJ1-2	-	TGTGCCAGCAGCCCTGGACAGCTCTATGGCTACACCTTC	CASSPGQLYGYTF
15	TRBV6-8	-	TRBJ2-3	-	TGTGCCAGCAGTACGGGACAAGTCTTGACAGATACGCAGTATTTT	CASSTGQVLTDTQYF
13	TRBV9	-	TRBJ1-2	TRBD1	TGTGCCAGCAGCGTCGAGACAGGGTATGGCTACACCTTC	CASSVETGYGYTF
14	TRBV7-6	-	TRBJ2-2	TRBD2	TGTGCCAGCAGCTTGAGGACTAGCCCCGGGGAGCTGTTTTTT	CASSLRTSPGELFF
14	TRBV30	-	TRBJ1-1	-	TGTGCCTGGAGTGTACGTGGGAGAGGCACTGAAGCTTTCTTT	CAWSVRGRGTEAFF
15	TRBV7-9	-	TRBJ1-3	-	TGTGCCAGCAGCTTTGGAGGGCACTCTGGAAACACCATATATTTT	CASSFGGHSGNTIYF
16	TRBV2	few	TRBJ1-2	-	TGTGCCAGCAGTGGAGGAGACAGAGGAGGGTTCTATGGCTACACCTTC	CASSGGDRGGFYGYTF
16	TRBV5-4	-	TRBJ2-7	TRBD2	TGTGCCAGCAGCTTGAAGCGGGAGGTACCTCGGGGAGAGCAGTACTTC	CASSLKREVPRGEQYF
15	TRBV11-2	-	TRBJ2-7	TRBD2	TGTGCCAGCAGCTCACTAGCGGGGGTACCCTACGAGCAGTACTTC	CASSSLAGVPYEQYF
15	TRBV4-1	-	TRBJ2-4	TRBD2	TGCGCCAGCAGCCTGTTTCTAGCGGGCCTAAACATTCAGTACTTC	CASSLFLAGLNIQYF
16	TRBV2	-	TRBJ2-7	TRBD2	TGTGCCAGCAGTGTCGGTACTAGCGGGGGTTTCGACGAGCAGTACTTC	CASSVGTSGGFDEQYF
14	TRBV18	-	TRBJ2-3	-	TGTGCCAGCTCACCCCTAGCTTACACAGATACGCAGTATTTT	CASSPLAYTDTQYF
15	TRBV7-2	-	TRBJ1-5	-	TGTGCCAGCAGCTTTTTCGCAGATAGCAATCAGCCCCAGCATTTT	CASSFFADSNQPQHF
17	TRBV2	-	TRBJ1-1	TRBD1	TGTGCCAGCAGTGAAGGAGGGGGCGGTTCGCCGGACACTGAAGCTTTCTTT	CASSEGGGGSPDTEAFF
13	TRBV19	-	TRBJ1-2	-	TGTGCCAGTAGTCCCCGGGGGGGCTATGGCTACACCTTC	CASSPRGGYGYTF
13	TRBV7-9	-	TRBJ1-2	-	TGTTCCAGCAGCTCCGTAGGGGTACATGGCTACACCTTC	CSSSSVGVHGYTF
15	TRBV7-2	-	TRBJ1-6	TRBD1	TGTGCCAGCAGCTTACGGACAGGGGGGTTATCACCCCTCCACTTT	CASSLRTGGLSPLHF
14	TRBV19	few	TRBJ1-5	-	TGTGCCAGTAGTATCATGGCGGTTAATCAGCCCCAGCATTTT	CASSIMAVNQPQHF
14	TRBV2	-	TRBJ2-1	TRBD2	TGTGCCAGCAGCGGGGGGATATTCTACAATGAGCAGTTCTTC	CASSGGIFYNEQFF
11	TRBV27	-	TRBJ1-3	-	TGTGCCAGCAGGAGTGGAAACACCATATATTTT	CASRSGNTIYF